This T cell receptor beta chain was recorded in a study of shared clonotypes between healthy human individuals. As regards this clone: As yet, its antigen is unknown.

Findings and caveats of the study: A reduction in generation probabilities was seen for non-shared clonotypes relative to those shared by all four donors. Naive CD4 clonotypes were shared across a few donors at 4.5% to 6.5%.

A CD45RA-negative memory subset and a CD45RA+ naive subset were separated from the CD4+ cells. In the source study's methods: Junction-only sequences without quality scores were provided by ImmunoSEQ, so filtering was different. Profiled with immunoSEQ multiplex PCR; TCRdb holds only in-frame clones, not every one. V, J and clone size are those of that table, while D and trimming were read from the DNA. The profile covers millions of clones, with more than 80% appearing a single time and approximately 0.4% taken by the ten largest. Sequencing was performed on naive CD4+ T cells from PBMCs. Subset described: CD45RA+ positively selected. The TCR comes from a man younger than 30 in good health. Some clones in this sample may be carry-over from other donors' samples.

The DNA for the CDR3 is TGTGCCAGCAGGTACGCCGGGACTAGCCAAACCGAGCAGTACTTC. Its translation: CASRYAGTSQTEQYF. The chain employs TRBV7-8 and TRBJ2-7; 9 nucleotides line up with TRBD2. This CDR3 has 15 amino acids. CDR1 and CDR2 (germline): SGHVS, FQNEAQ. Trimming removed 6 bases from V and 6 bases from J; junction bases left unmatched: 12. Drawing the rest from reference TRBV7-8 and TRBJ2-7, the complete variable domain is GAGVSQSPRYKVAKRGQDVALRCDPISGHVSLFWYQQALGQGPEFLTYFQNEAQLDKSGLPSDRFFAERPEGSVSTLKIQRTQQEDSAVYLCASRYAGTSQTEQYFGPGTRLTVT.